This T cell receptor (beta chain) comes out of a study of siplizumab effects on memory and regulatory T cells. The repertoire was sequenced with immunoSEQ multiplex PCR; TCRdb's copy has only in-frame clones and lacks some. Here the sample spans approximately 100,000 clones, about 90% being singletons. Remarks on this clone: The antigen remains unidentified.

Whole-study findings and limits: The Treg-derived share of mappable alloreactive CD4+ clones averaged 68.8% with siplizumab and about 30% in controls. The alloreactive clones that mapped to unstimulated subsets made up only a minor fraction. There appeared to be greater diversity in naive T cells than in memory cells, and naive T cells seemed major contributors to the alloresponse. Confirmation was lacking for the suppressive function of proliferating Tregs derived from siplizumab cultures.

Germline V gene lookup returns CDR1 MNHEY and CDR2 SMNVEV (reference sequence). Trimming stripped 3 bases from V and 5 bases from J, with 13 bases between. The CDR3 is made up of 14 amino acids. Sequencing used Tregs sorted from blood. The rearrangement links TRBV27 to TRBJ1-1; TRBD1 is a possible D gene (6 bases). The clonotype comes from a human donor in good health. This CDR3 reads CASSFGIRGTEAFF. CDR3 nucleotide sequence: TGTGCCAGCAGTTTCGGAATAAGGGGGACTGAAGCTTTCTTT.